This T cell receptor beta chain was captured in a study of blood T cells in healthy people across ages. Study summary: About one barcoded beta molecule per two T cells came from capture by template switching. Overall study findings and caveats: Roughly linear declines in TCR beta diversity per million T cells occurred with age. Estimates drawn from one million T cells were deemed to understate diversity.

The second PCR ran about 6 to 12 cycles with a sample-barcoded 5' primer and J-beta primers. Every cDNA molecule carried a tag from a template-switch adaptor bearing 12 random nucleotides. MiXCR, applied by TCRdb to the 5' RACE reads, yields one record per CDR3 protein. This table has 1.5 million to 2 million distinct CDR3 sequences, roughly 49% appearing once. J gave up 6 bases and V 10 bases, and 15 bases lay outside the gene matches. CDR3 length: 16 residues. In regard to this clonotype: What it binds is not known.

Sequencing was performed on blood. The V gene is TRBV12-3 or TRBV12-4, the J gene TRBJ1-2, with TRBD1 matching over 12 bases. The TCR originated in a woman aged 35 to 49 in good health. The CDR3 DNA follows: TGTGCCATCACCTCGGGACAGGGGGCGCCTCGTGATGGCTACACCTTC. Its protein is CAITSGQGAPRDGYTF.